This TCR beta chain appears in the sequencing data of a study of vaccination and CD4 T cells after COVID-19. The Oncomine TCR Beta short-read assay was applied to DNA of cultured CD4+ T cells. CD4+ T cells were cultured, and genomic DNA was extracted from them. Using its own MiXCR run on the PCR reads, TCRdb lists one record per CDR3 protein. The data show fewer than 20,000 distinct CDR3 sequences, more than 70% seen once. Sample treatment: roughly ten-day PBMC culture with coronavirus spike peptide pools or control peptides (ViraFEST assay). On this clonotype: Its antigen is still unknown.

The sample was CD4+ T cells from blood, cultured in vitro. This TCR came from a human donor who had recovered from COVID-19.

CDR3 coding DNA: TGTGCCAGCAGCCCGGGACTAGCGGGAGAGAAAGAGACCCAGTACTTC. Translated: CASSPGLAGEKETQYF. V gene TRBV5-4 combines with J gene TRBJ2-5, with 14 bases lining up with TRBD2. CDR1 is SGHNT, CDR2 YYREEE, per germline (reference sequence). The J segment lost 3 bases and the V segment lost 4 bases, leaving 5 bases of the junction unmatched. The CDR3 covers 16 residues. The full variable domain, with the rest looked up from reference TRBV5-4 and TRBJ2-5, is ETGVTQSPTHLIKTRGQQVTLRCSSQSGHNTVSWYQQALGQGPQFIFQYYREEENGRGNFPPRFSGLQFPNYSSELNVNALELDDSALYLCASSPGLAGEKETQYFGPGTRLLVL.